What follows are 16 T cell receptor beta chains derived from one specimen sequenced in a study of Graves' ophthalmopathy and Graves' hyperthyroidism. Amplification of the TCR beta CDR3 regions used RNA transcripts (as template). First-round RT-PCR used HTBI primers; second-round multiplex PCR followed. Using its own MiXCR run on the multiplex PCR reads, TCRdb lists one record per CDR3 protein. This sample has around 670,000 distinct CDR3 sequences; 40% occur once, and the top ten carry less than 55%. The sequencing sample was made of peripheral blood. Receptors originate from an adult man with Graves' ophthalmopathy.

The J gene is TRBJ1-2, the V gene TRBV15; D uncertain. CDR1 is LNHNV and CDR2 is YYDKDF in the germline V gene (reference sequence). The ends were cut back, 11 bases at V and 5 bases at J, with 18 bases in the middle. The CDR3 length is 13 residues. The CDR3 DNA sequence: TGTGCCCATGGACGGCTACAACTTTATGGCTACACCTTC. It codes for CAHGRLQLYGYTF. The complete variable domain, with remaining parts taken from reference TRBV15 and TRBJ1-2, reads DAMVIQNPRYQVTQFGKPVTLSCSQTLNHNVMYWYQQKSSQAPKLLFHYYDKDFNNEADTPDNFQSRRPNTSFCFLDIRSPGLGDTAMYLCAHGRLQLYGYTFGSGTRLTVV.

The rearrangement links TRBV25-1 to TRBJ2-5, with 7 nucleotides matching TRBD2. The CDR3 totals 15 residues. J was trimmed by 2 bases and V by 3 bases; bases with no gene match: 6. Germline loops: CDR1 MGHDK, CDR2 SYGVNS. CDR3 residues: CASSDPGGRQETQYF. The CDR3 bases are TGTGCCAGCAGTGATCCGGGAGGTCGTCAAGAGACCCAGTACTTC. Full variable domain (missing parts from reference TRBV25-1 and TRBJ2-5): EADIYQTPRYLVIGTGKKITLECSQTMGHDKMYWYQQDPGMELHLIHYSYGVNSTEKGDLSSESTVSRIRTEHFPLTLESARPSHTSQYLCASSDPGGRQETQYFGPGTRLLVL.

This clonotype was seen ten or more times. The V gene is TRBV19, the J gene TRBJ1-2, with TRBD1 matching 10 bases. The trim removed 3 bases at V and 8 bases at J, leaving 12 bases unmatched. The germline V gene encodes CDR1 LNHDA and CDR2 SQIVND (reference sequence). The CDR3 contains 16 residues. The CDR3 DNA is TGTGCCAGTAGTATGCTTGGTTCGGGACAGGGGTACGGCTACACCTTC. Its protein is CASSMLGSGQGYGYTF.

The gene calls are TRBV20-1 and TRBJ2-7, with 8 bases that match TRBD1. The CDR3 covers 13 residues. J lost 5 bases, V lost 5 bases, and 8 bases had no gene match. The germline CDR1 and CDR2 sequences are DFQATT and SNEGSKA (reference sequence). CDR3 region: CSALRTGIHEQYF. Written as DNA, the CDR3 is TGCAGTGCTCTCAGGACAGGGATCCACGAGCAGTACTTC.

Ten or more counts support this clonotype. A read error may produce the germline difference seen at one junction end. CDR3 nucleotide sequence: TGTGCCAGCAGCTTTAACGGGAACACCGAAGCTTTCTTT. As protein: CASSFNGNTEAFF. The chain employs TRBV7-8 and TRBJ1-1; D gene uncertain. This CDR3 contains 13 residues. The V gene's germline CDR1 is SGHVS and CDR2 FQNEAQ.

This clonotype appeared many times. This CDR3 is CSVLQGNYEQYF. Here the CDR3 DNA reads TGCAGTGTATTACAGGGAAACTACGAGCAGTACTTC. This chain uses TRBV20-1 with TRBJ2-7, with a weak D call TRBD1 (6 bases). CDR3 length equals 12 residues. Trimming took off 7 bases at V and 3 bases at J, with 13 bases between the two ends. The germline V gene has CDR1 DFQATT and CDR2 SNEGSKA (reference sequence).

This chain connects TRBV2 to TRBJ1-1; 9 bases line up with TRBD1. The V and J ends lost 6 bases and 12 bases, in that order; junction bases with no gene match: 5. This CDR3 contains 11 residues. CDR1 and CDR2 (germline): SNHLY, FYNNEI. The chain's CDR3 is CASSSGQGTFF. CDR3 sequence (DNA): TGTGCCAGCAGCTCGGGACAGGGAACTTTCTTT.

The sample holds a few counts of this clonotype. One end of the junction fails to match germline, which may point to a read error. This chain connects TRBV7-9 to TRBJ2-7, with 7 bases fitting TRBD1. This CDR3 is 15 amino acids long. Germline V gene data show CDR1 as SEHNR and CDR2 as FQNEAQ (reference sequence). The DNA for the CDR3 is TGCGCCAGCAGCCAAGGTATCAAGGGGGCTTACGAGCAGTACTTC. Its protein is CASSQGIKGAYEQYF.

This rearrangement joins TRBV2 to TRBJ2-7, with D perhaps matching TRBD1 (5 bases). Trimming took 5 bases from V and 2 from J, leaving 16 bases between them. Germline V gene sequence: CDR1 SNHLY, CDR2 FYNNEI. This CDR3 is 15 amino acids long. In nucleotides, the CDR3 is TGTGCCAGCAGTCTGAGGTGGTCAGGGCCCTACGAGCAGTACTTC. As protein: CASSLRWSGPYEQYF.

The sample holds many counts of this clonotype. This chain's CDR3 is CASSEYKGTGNTIYF. In DNA, the CDR3 is TGTGCCAGCAGTGAATATAAAGGGACTGGAAACACCATATATTTT. V gene TRBV25-1 combines with J gene TRBJ1-3, with no clear D. The V gene's germline CDR1 is MGHDK and CDR2 SYGVNS. The CDR3 consists of 15 residues. The V end was cut by 0 bases, the J end by 2 bases, with 8 bases between.

This chain uses TRBV9 with TRBJ1-3; D is ambiguous. Trimming removed 4 bases at V and 0 bases at J, with 11 bases between. Germline assignment: CDR1 SGDLS and CDR2 YYNGEE. The CDR3 has 15 residues. The CDR3 loop reads CASSFDGSSGNTIYF. CDR3 nucleotides: TGTGCCAGCAGCTTTGACGGATCCTCTGGAAACACCATATATTTT.

This clonotype was seen ten or more times. The chain joins TRBV20-1 to TRBJ1-2; 7 nucleotides match TRBD1. The V gene end was trimmed by 4 bases and the J gene end by 8 bases; junction bases not matched to a gene: 7. The CDR3 extends over 12 amino acids. CDR1 and CDR2 (germline): DFQATT, SNEGSKA (reference sequence). As DNA, the CDR3 is TGCAGTGCTAAGGGGGCTTTGAGGGGCTACACCTTC. It encodes CSAKGALRGYTF.

In this sample, this clonotype turned up many times. The CDR3 DNA is TGTGCCAGCAGCTTAGGGGGGAGTACTGAAGCTTTCTTT. It translates to CASSLGGSTEAFF. This chain joins TRBV7-9 and TRBJ1-1, with D possibly being TRBD1 (5 bases). There are 13 residues in the CDR3. Looked up from germline, CDR1 is SEHNR and CDR2 is FQNEAQ (reference sequence). The V gene lost 1 base and the J gene lost 5 bases, with 8 bases spanning the gap.

This chain uses TRBV10-3 with TRBJ1-6; the D gene is possibly TRBD1 (5 bases). Per germline, CDR1 ENHRY and CDR2 SYGVKD. The V gene lost 10 bases and the J gene lost 1 base, with 20 bases spanning the gap. The CDR3 runs to 17 residues. In DNA form, the CDR3 reads TGTGCCAGCAGCTCTACTGGGGGAATGTCCTATAATTCACCCCTCCACTTT. Amino acid sequence: CASSSTGGMSYNSPLHF.

This sequence joins TRBV10-3 and TRBJ1-1; TRBD1 is a possible D gene (5 bases). Trimming pared 4 bases from V and 3 bases from J, leaving 6 bases between. The CDR3 covers 12 residues. Germline CDR1 is ENHRY and CDR2 is SYGVKD. The chain's CDR3 is CAISVGDTEAFF. In DNA form, the CDR3 reads TGTGCCATCAGTGTGGGGGACACTGAAGCTTTCTTT.

In this sample, this clonotype turned up once. A read error is possible here, since a much larger clone lies one base away. The CDR3 ends on some other residue instead of the conserved phenylalanine or tryptophan, so this is likely a read error. This CDR3 reads CASSLLPSAFS. The CDR3 DNA sequence: TGTGCCAGCAGCTTACTCCCTTCGGCTTTCTCT. The rearrangement joins TRBV7-9 to TRBJ1-1; D call uncertain. The germline V gene encodes CDR1 SEHNR and CDR2 FQNEAQ (reference sequence). The V end lost 2 bases, the J end lost 11 bases, and 9 bases lay between the germline ends. The CDR3 is made up of 11 amino acids.